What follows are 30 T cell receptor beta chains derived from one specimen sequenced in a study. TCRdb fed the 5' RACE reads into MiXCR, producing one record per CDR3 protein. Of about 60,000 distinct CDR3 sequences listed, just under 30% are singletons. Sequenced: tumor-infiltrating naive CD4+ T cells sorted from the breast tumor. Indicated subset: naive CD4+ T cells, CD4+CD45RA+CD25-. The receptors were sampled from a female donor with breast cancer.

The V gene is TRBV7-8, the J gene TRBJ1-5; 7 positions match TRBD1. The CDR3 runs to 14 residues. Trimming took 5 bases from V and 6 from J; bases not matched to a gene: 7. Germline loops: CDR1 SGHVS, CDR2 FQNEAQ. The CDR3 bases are TGTGCCAGCAGCCTCAGGGGGTCGAGTCAGCCCCAGCATTTT. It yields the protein CASSLRGSSQPQHF.

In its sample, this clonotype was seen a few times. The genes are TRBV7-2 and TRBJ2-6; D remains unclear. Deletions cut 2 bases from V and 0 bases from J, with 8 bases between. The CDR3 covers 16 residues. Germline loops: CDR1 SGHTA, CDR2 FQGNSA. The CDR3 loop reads CASSLMGVSGANVLTF. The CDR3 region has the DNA TGTGCCAGCAGCTTAATGGGCGTCTCTGGGGCCAACGTCCTGACTTTC.

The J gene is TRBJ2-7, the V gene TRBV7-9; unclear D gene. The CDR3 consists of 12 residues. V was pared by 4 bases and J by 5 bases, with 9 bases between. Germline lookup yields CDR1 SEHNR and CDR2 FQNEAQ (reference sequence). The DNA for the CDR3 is TGTGCCAGCAGCTCCAATCGAAACGAGCAGTACTTC. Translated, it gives CASSSNRNEQYF.

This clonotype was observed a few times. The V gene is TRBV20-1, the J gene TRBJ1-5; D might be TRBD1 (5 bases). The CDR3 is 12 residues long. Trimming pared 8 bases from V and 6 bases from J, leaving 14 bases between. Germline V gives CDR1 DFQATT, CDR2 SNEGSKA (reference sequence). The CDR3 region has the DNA TGCAGTTACAAGGGGAGGGCTCAGCCCCAGCATTTT. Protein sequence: CSYKGRAQPQHF.

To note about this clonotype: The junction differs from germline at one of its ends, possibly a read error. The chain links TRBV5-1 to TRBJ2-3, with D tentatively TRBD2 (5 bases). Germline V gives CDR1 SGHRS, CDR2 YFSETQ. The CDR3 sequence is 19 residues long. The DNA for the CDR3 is TGCGCCAGCAGCCCCGCAAGGAGAAATGCCGGGGAATCAACAGATACGCAGTACTTT. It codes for CASSPARRNAGESTDTQYF.

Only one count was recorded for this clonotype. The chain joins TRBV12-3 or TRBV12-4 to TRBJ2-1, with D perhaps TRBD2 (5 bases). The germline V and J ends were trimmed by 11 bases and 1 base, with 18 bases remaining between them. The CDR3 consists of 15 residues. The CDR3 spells CAGGPRGSSYNEQFF. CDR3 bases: TGTGCCGGCGGTCCCCGCGGGTCTTCCTACAATGAGCAGTTCTTC.

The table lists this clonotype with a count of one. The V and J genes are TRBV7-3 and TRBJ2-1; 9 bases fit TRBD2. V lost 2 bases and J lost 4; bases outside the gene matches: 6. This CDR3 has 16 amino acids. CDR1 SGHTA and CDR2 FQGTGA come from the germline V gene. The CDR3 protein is CASSLLSGRQYNEQFF. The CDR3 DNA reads TGTGCCAGCAGCTTATTGAGCGGGAGGCAATACAATGAGCAGTTCTTC.

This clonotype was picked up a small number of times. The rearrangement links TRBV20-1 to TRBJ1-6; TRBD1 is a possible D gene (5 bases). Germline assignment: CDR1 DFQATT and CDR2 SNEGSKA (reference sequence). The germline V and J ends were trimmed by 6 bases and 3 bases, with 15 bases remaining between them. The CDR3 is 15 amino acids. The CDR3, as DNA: TGCAGTGCGACCAAGGGGACCAACTATAATTCACCCCTCCACTTT. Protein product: CSATKGTNYNSPLHF.

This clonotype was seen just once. The CDR3 nucleotides are TGTGCCAGCAGTTACGTCGGGGGGGCCAGCACAGATACGCAGTATTTT. Its protein product is CASSYVGGASTDTQYF. The rearrangement joins TRBV6-2 or TRBV6-3 to TRBJ2-3; TRBD2 matches 8 bases. Losses at the gene ends were 2 bases for V and 0 bases for J; bases not matched to a gene: 4. CDR3 length: 16 residues. The germline CDR1 and CDR2 sequences are MNHEY and SVGEGT.

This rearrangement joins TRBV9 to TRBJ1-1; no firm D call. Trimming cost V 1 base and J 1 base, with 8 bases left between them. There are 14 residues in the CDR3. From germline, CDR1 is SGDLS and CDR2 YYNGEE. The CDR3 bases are TGTGCCAGCAGCGTACTTGATGGGAACACTGAAGCTTTCTTT. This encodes CASSVLDGNTEAFF.

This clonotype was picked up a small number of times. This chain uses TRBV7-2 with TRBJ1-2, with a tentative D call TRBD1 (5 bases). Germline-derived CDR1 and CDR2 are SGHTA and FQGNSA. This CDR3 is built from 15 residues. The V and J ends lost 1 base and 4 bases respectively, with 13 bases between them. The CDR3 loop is CASSLDPGGFYGYTF. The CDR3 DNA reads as TGTGCCAGCAGCTTAGACCCGGGGGGATTCTATGGCTACACCTTC.

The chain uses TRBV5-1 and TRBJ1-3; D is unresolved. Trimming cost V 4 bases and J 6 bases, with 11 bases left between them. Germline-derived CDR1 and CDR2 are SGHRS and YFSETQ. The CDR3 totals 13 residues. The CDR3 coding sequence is TGCGCCAGCAGCCAAGACTTTGAAAACACCATATATTTT. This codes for CASSQDFENTIYF.

CDR3 amino acids: CASSPGGALDEQFF. The CDR3 coding sequence is TGTGCCAGCAGCCCCGGGGGGGCTCTGGATGAGCAGTTCTTC. This chain connects TRBV6-2 or TRBV6-3 to TRBJ2-1; 8 nucleotides align to TRBD2. The CDR3 is 14 amino acids. J gave up 8 bases and V 6 bases, and 9 bases lay outside the gene matches. Germline CDR1 reads MNHEY; CDR2 reads SVGEGT.

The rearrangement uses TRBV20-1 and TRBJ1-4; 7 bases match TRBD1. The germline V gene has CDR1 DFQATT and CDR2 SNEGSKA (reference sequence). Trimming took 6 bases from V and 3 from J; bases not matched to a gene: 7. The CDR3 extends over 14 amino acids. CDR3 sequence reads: CSAIDRAANEKLFF. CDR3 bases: TGCAGTGCCATAGACAGGGCGGCTAATGAAAAACTGTTTTTT.

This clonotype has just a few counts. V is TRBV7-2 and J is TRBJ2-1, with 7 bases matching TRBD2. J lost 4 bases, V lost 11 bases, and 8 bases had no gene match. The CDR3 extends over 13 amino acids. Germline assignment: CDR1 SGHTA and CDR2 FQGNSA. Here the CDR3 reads CADGGSGYNEQFF. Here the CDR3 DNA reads TGTGCCGACGGGGGTAGCGGGTACAATGAGCAGTTCTTC.

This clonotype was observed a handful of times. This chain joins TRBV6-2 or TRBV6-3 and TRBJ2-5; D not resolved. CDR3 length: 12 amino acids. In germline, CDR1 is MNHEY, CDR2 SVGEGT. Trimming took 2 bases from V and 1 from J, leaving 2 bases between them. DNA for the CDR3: TGTGCCAGCAGTTACGGCCAAGAGACCCAGTACTTC. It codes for CASSYGQETQYF.

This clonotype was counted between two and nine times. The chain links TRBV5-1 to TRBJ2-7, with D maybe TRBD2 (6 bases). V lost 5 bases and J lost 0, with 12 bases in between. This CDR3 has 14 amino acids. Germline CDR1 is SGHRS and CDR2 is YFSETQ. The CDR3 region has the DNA TGCGCCAGCAGTGATACACTAGCCTCCTACGAGCAGTACTTC. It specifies CASSDTLASYEQYF.

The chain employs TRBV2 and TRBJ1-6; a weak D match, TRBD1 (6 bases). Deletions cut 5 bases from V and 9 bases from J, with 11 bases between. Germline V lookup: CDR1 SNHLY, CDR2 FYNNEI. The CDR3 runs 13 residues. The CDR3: CASSRQGISPLHF. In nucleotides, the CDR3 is TGTGCCAGCAGTAGGCAGGGGATTTCACCCCTCCACTTT.

The CDR3 is CASSFRMVDTQYF. The CDR3 DNA reads as TGTGCCAGCAGTTTTAGGATGGTGGATACGCAGTATTTT. This chain connects TRBV12-3 or TRBV12-4 to TRBJ2-3; D gene ambiguous. This CDR3 contains 13 residues. With 3 bases removed from V and 6 bases from J, the gap between germline ends came to 10 bases.

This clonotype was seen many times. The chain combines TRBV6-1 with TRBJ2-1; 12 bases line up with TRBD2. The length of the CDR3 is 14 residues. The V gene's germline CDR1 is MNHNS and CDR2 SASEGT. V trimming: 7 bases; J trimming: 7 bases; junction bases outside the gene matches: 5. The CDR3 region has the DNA TGTGCCAGCATTCTAGCGGGGGGGCGGAATGAGCAGTTCTTC. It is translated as CASILAGGRNEQFF.

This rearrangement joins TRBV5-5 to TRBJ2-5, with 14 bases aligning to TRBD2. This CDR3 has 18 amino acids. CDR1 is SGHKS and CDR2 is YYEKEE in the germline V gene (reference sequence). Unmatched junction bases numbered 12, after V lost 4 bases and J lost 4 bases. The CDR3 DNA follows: TGTGCCAGCAGCCAAGGGACTAGCGGGGGCCCCCAAAGAGAGACCCAGTACTTC. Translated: CASSQGTSGGPQRETQYF.

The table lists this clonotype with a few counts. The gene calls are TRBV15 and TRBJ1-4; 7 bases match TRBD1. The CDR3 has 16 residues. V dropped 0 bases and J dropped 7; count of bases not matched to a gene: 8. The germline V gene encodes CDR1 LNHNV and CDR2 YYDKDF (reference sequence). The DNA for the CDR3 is TGTGCCACCAGCAGAGATTCCGGGACAGCGAGTGAAAAACTGTTTTTT. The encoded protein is CATSRDSGTASEKLFF.

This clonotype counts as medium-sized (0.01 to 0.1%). Here the CDR3 reads CASSFGGNQPQHF. CDR3 in DNA: TGTGCCAGCAGTTTCGGGGGGAATCAGCCCCAGCATTTT. This chain connects TRBV12-3 or TRBV12-4 to TRBJ1-5, with D possibly matching TRBD1 (5 bases). V was shortened by 3 bases and J by 4 bases, with 7 bases between the two germline ends. CDR3 length equals 13 residues.

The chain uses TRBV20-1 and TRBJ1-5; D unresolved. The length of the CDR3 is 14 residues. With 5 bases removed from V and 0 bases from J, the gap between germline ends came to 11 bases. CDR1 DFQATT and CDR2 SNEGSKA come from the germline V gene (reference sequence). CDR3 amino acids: CSAGWVYSNQPQHF. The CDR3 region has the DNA TGCAGTGCTGGTTGGGTGTATAGCAATCAGCCCCAGCATTTT.

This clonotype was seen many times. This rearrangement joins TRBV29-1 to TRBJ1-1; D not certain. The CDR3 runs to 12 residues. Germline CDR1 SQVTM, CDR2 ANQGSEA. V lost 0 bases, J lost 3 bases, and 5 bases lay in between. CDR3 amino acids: CSVEDGYTEAFF. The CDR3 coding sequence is TGCAGCGTTGAAGATGGGTACACTGAAGCTTTCTTT.

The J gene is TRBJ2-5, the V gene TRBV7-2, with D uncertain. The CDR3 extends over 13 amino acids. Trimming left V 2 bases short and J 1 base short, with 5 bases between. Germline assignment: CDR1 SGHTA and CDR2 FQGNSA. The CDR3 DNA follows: TGTGCCAGCAGCTTACAGGTCCAAGAGACCCAGTACTTC. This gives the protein CASSLQVQETQYF.

CDR3 DNA: TGTGCCAGCAAACTGACTAGCGGGAGCGTTGGGCAGTTCTTC. Amino acid sequence: CASKLTSGSVGQFF. The rearrangement links TRBV27 to TRBJ2-1, with TRBD2 matching over 12 bases. The CDR3 extends over 14 amino acids. The ends lost 7 bases at V and 12 bases at J; junction bases unmatched: 10. The V gene's germline CDR1 is MNHEY and CDR2 SMNVEV (reference sequence).

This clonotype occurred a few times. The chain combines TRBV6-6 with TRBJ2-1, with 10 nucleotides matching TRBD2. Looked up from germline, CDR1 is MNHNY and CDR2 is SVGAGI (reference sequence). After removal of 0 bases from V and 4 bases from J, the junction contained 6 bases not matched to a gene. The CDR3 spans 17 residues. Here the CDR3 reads CASSYSPLAGVYNEQFF. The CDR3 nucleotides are TGTGCCAGCAGTTACTCGCCCCTAGCGGGAGTATACAATGAGCAGTTCTTC.

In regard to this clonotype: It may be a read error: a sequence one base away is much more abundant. DNA for the CDR3: TGTGTCATCAGTGAGTCGAAAGGGGGGCTAGGCAATCAGCCCCAGCATTTT. Its translation: CVISESKGGLGNQPQHF. This rearrangement joins TRBV10-3 to TRBJ1-5; a weak D match, TRBD1 (6 bases). The V gene's germline CDR1 is ENHRY and CDR2 SYGVKD. This CDR3 has 17 amino acids.

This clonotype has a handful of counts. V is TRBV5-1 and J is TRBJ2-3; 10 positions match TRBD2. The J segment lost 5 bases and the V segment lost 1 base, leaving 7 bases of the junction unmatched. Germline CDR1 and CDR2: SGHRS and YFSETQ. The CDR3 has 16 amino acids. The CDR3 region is CASSLSPSGSRDTQYF. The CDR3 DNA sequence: TGCGCCAGCAGCTTGTCCCCTAGCGGGAGTCGAGATACGCAGTATTTT. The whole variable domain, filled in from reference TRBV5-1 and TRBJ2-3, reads KAGVTQTPRYLIKTRGQQVTLSCSPISGHRSVSWYQQTPGQGLQFLFEYFSETQRNKGNFPGRFSGRQFSNSRSEMNVSTLELGDSALYLCASSLSPSGSRDTQYFGPGTRLTVL.